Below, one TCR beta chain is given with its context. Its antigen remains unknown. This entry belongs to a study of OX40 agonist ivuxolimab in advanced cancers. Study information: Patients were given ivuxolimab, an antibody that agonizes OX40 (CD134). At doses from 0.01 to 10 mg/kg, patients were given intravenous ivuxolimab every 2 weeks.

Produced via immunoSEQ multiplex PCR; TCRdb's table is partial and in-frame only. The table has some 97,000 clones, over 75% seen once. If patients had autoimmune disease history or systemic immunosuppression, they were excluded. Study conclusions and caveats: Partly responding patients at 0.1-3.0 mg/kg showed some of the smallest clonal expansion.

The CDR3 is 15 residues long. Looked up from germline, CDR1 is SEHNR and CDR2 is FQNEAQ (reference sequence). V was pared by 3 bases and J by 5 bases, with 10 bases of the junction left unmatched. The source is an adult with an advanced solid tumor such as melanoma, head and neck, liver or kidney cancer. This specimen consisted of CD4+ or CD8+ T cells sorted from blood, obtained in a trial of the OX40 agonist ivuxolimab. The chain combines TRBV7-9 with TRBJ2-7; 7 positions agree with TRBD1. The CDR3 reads CASSLVTGQPDEQYF. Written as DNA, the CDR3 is TGTGCCAGCAGCTTGGTGACAGGGCAACCCGACGAGCAGTACTTC.